A single sample gave rise to the 9 T cell receptor beta chains below, sequenced in a study of Graves' ophthalmopathy and Graves' hyperthyroidism (dated by TCRdb to the late 2010s). The sequencer listed for this sample is Illumina HiSeq 2000. TCR beta CDR3 regions were amplified from RNA transcripts for repertoire sequencing. The first round of RT-PCR was done with HTBI primers and the Qiagen OneStep RT-PCR kit, and was followed by a second round of multiplex PCR, then size selection and purification. TCRdb reanalyzed the raw reads on its own, using fastp at Q25 for trimming and MiXCR for clone calling, and kept in-frame beta chains. Every CDR3 protein is listed once, alongside the most common genes and DNA of its rows. The sample has 220,000 or so distinct CDR3 sequences on record, 20% to 25% of them singletons. The top ten clones comprise roughly 45% of the sample. The sample comprised peripheral blood. The receptor set was obtained from a woman between 45 and 65 years old with Graves' ophthalmopathy. Donor details come from another sample of the same person, matched by shared clones.

This chain links TRBV2 with TRBJ2-2; TRBD1 might be the D (5 bases). Trimming removed 2 bases at V and 5 bases at J, with 6 bases between. This CDR3 region has 13 residues. Germline loops: CDR1 SNHLY, CDR2 FYNNEI. The CDR3 nucleotides are TGTGCCAGCAGTGAAAGACAGACCGGGGAGCTGTTTTTT. It encodes CASSERQTGELFF.

This chain joins TRBV19 and TRBJ2-7; a possible D gene is TRBD1 (6 bases). The CDR3 consists of 15 residues. CDR1 and CDR2 (germline): LNHDA, SQIVND (reference sequence). Trimming cost V 5 bases and J 0 bases, with 14 bases left between them. For the CDR3, the DNA is TGTGCCAGTAGTGCCAACCGGGACAACTCCTACGAGCAGTACTTC. Translation: CASSANRDNSYEQYF.

In its sample, this clonotype was seen many times. V is TRBV15 and J is TRBJ1-1; D is possibly TRBD1 (5 bases). Germline CDR1 reads LNHNV; CDR2 reads YYDKDF (reference sequence). Trimming removed 0 bases from V and 8 bases from J, with 7 bases in between. The CDR3 runs to 12 residues. The CDR3 DNA is TGTGCCACCAGCAGAGACCGGGGGGAAGCTTTCTTT. Translation gives CATSRDRGEAFF.

This clonotype has just one count. The rearrangement uses TRBV6-5 and TRBJ1-6; 8 nucleotides align to TRBD1. CDR3 size: 16 residues. V was clipped by 1 base and J by 7 bases; unmatched bases: 6. Germline assignment: CDR1 MNHEY and CDR2 SVGAGI. The CDR3 sequence is CASSYYRDRTNSPLHF. In nucleotides, the CDR3 is TGTGCCAGCAGTTACTACCGGGACAGGACCAATTCACCCCTCCACTTT.

The sample holds many counts of this clonotype. The J gene is TRBJ2-5, the V gene TRBV28; D is unclear. The germline gives CDR1 MDHEN, CDR2 SYDVKM. The ends were cut back, 4 bases at V and 1 base at J, with 13 bases in the middle. The CDR3 extends over 15 amino acids. The CDR3 bases are TGTGCCAGCAGTTCCCAGTGGCGAGCCCAAGAGACCCAGTACTTC. It specifies CASSSQWRAQETQYF.

Only one count was recorded for this clonotype. The chain has TRBV24-1 and TRBJ1-2; D possibly corresponds to TRBD1 (5 bases). Germline V gives CDR1 KGHDR, CDR2 SFDVKD. The CDR3 is 15 residues long. V lost 11 bases and J lost 1, with 19 bases in between. Here the CDR3 reads CASRLQRGYNYGYTF. The DNA for the CDR3 is TGTGCCAGCAGACTCCAGAGGGGTTATAACTATGGCTACACCTTC.

This clonotype was observed at least ten times. The V gene is TRBV29-1, the J gene TRBJ2-5; no firm D call. Germline V gene sequence: CDR1 SQVTM, CDR2 ANQGSEA. The V end lost 7 bases, the J end lost 0 bases, and 9 bases lay between the germline ends. The CDR3 sequence is 12 residues long. The CDR3 bases are TGCAGCGGTTCTAACCACCAAGAGACCCAGTACTTC. As protein: CSGSNHQETQYF.

This clonotype was seen ten or more times. The V gene is TRBV13, the J gene TRBJ2-7; 7 bases are shared with TRBD2. This CDR3 contains 13 residues. V trimming: 5 bases; J trimming: 6 bases; junction bases outside the gene matches: 7. Germline CDR1 reads PRHDT; CDR2 reads FYEKMQ (reference sequence). CDR3 loop: CASSELERGEQYF. The CDR3 coding sequence is TGTGCCAGCAGCGAGTTGGAGCGGGGCGAGCAGTACTTC.

This clonotype was recorded at least ten times. The J gene is TRBJ2-7, the V gene TRBV6-5; TRBD2 agrees at 8 bases. Germline CDR1 and CDR2: MNHEY and SVGAGI. V shed 1 base and J 0 bases; nucleotides not matched to a gene: 5. This CDR3 is built from 16 residues. CDR3 nucleotide sequence: TGTGCCAGCAGTTACTGGAGCGGGAGTCTCTCCTACGAGCAGTACTTC. This gives the protein CASSYWSGSLSYEQYF.